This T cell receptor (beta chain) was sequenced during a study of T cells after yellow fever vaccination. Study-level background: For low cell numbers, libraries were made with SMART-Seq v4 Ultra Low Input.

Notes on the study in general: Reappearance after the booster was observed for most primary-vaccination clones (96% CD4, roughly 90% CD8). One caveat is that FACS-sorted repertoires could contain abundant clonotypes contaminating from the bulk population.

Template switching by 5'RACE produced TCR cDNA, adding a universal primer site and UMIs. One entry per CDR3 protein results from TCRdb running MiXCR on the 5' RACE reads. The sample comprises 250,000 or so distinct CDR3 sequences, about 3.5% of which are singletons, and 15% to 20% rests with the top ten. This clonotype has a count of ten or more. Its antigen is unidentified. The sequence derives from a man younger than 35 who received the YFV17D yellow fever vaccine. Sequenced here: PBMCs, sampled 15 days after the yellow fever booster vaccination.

CDR3 residues: CASSVPPEANVLTF. For the CDR3, the DNA is TGTGCCAGCAGCGTACCCCCCGAGGCCAACGTCCTGACTTTC. This chain joins TRBV9 and TRBJ2-6; D unresolved. The CDR3 covers 14 residues. Germline CDR1 is SGDLS and CDR2 is YYNGEE. The germline V and J ends were trimmed by 1 base and 6 bases, with 8 bases remaining between them.